These 9 T cell receptor beta chains were all obtained from the same sample, sequenced in a study of identical twins. Each CDR3 protein is one row after TCRdb ran MiXCR on the 5' RACE reads. This sample yields about 890,000 distinct CDR3 sequences, of which approximately 13% are seen a single time; around 1.6% belongs to the top ten. The sample also formed part of further work on yellow fever vaccine responses in identical twins.

Specimen: PBMCs. These receptor sequences come from a woman aged 18 to 35 in good health.

In its sample, this clonotype was seen many times. This rearrangement joins TRBV5-1 to TRBJ2-7; D not resolved. This CDR3 has 16 residues. In germline, CDR1 is SGHRS, CDR2 YFSETQ. Trimming removed 1 base from V and 3 bases from J, with 17 bases in between. The CDR3: CASSLFPADDYYEQYF. CDR3 DNA: TGCGCCAGCAGCTTGTTCCCGGCAGATGATTACTACGAGCAGTACTTC.

V gene TRBV7-2 combines with J gene TRBJ2-3; tentative D call: TRBD1 (5 bases). This CDR3 contains 13 residues. CDR1 and CDR2 from the germline V gene are SGHTA and FQGNSA. V was shortened by 2 bases and J by 4 bases, with 7 bases between the two germline ends. CDR3 residues: CASSLLTADTQYF. Written as DNA, the CDR3 is TGTGCCAGCAGCTTATTGACAGCAGATACGCAGTATTTT. The full variable domain, with the rest looked up from reference TRBV7-2 and TRBJ2-3, is GAGVSQSPSNKVTEKGKDVELRCDPISGHTALYWYRQSLGQGLEFLIYFQGNSAPDKSGLPSDRFSAERTGGSVSTLTIQRTQQEDSAVYLCASSLLTADTQYFGPGTRLTVL.

This clonotype was counted a few times. The chain employs TRBV5-6 and TRBJ2-7; the D gene is possibly TRBD2 (6 bases). Between the trimmed V and J ends, which lost 4 bases and 4 bases, there was a span of 12 bases. This CDR3 region has 13 residues. Per the germline V gene, CDR1 is SGHDT and CDR2 is YYEEEE. The CDR3 bases are TGTGCCAGCAGCCCCCTGGGGGGTTACGAGCAGTACGTC. Residues: CASSPLGGYEQYV.

The table lists this clonotype with many counts. V is TRBV5-6 and J is TRBJ2-1; 7 nucleotides align to TRBD2. Losses at the gene ends were 4 bases for V and 2 bases for J; bases not matched to a gene: 3. Germline V lookup: CDR1 SGHDT, CDR2 YYEEEE. There are 14 residues in the CDR3. The CDR3 region has the DNA TGTGCCAGCAGCACCGGACTAGCCTACAATGAGCAGTTCTTC. Protein product: CASSTGLAYNEQFF.

At least ten counts were recorded for this clonotype. V usage is TRBV12-3 or TRBV12-4 and J usage is TRBJ1-1; the D is unclear. V was pared by 2 bases and J by 8 bases, with 15 bases between. The CDR3 spans 14 residues. CDR3 sequence reads: CASSLSRSLGEAFF. Written as DNA, the CDR3 is TGTGCCAGCAGTTTAAGTCGGTCATTGGGGGAAGCTTTCTTT.

This clonotype occurred many times. The V gene is TRBV29-1, the J gene TRBJ2-4, with 10 bases identical to TRBD2. Trimming took 3 bases from V and 0 from J; bases not matched to a gene: 8. The germline V gene encodes CDR1 SQVTM and CDR2 ANQGSEA. This CDR3 is 17 amino acids long. The CDR3 DNA reads as TGCAGCGTTGAGGTGCTAGCGGGGGCCCTAGCCAAAAACATTCAGTACTTC. As protein: CSVEVLAGALAKNIQYF.

This clonotype came up many times. This chain uses TRBV3-1 with TRBJ1-2, with D hard to call. V lost 3 bases and J lost 3, with 8 bases in between. The CDR3 has 13 residues. Germline V CDR1 and CDR2: LGHDT, YNNKEL (reference sequence). CDR3: CASSQFRDYGYTF. For the CDR3, the DNA is TGTGCCAGCAGCCAGTTTAGGGACTATGGCTACACCTTC.

The gene calls are TRBV6-5 and TRBJ1-4; TRBD1 might be the D (6 bases). V was pared by 4 bases and J by 8 bases, with 14 bases between. Germline V gene data show CDR1 as MNHEY and CDR2 as SVGAGI. The CDR3 is made up of 14 amino acids. This chain's CDR3 is CASSFDRWNEKLFF. Here the CDR3 DNA reads TGTGCCAGCAGTTTCGACAGGTGGAACGAAAAACTGTTTTTT.

The DNA for the CDR3 is TGCAGTGCTAGAGAAGGAGAGGACTTTACCTCTGGAAACACCATATATTTT. This gives the protein CSAREGEDFTSGNTIYF. The chain links TRBV20-1 to TRBJ1-3; D is ambiguous. Germline assignment: CDR1 DFQATT and CDR2 SNEGSKA (reference sequence). This CDR3 region has 17 residues. V was shortened by 0 bases and J by 0 bases, with 15 bases between the two germline ends.